This is a list of T cell receptor beta chains from one sample in a study of cytomegalovirus exposure and HLA in healthy donors. Assay used: immunoSEQ multiplex PCR; TCRdb lists only in-frame clones, some missing. The sample yields approximately 130,000 clones, around 83% seen once. Sequencing was performed on PBMCs. The receptors originated from a girl between 2 and 10 years old in good health and CMV-seronegative. The conserved cysteine and the conserved F or W are not part of the CDR3 here. Clone sizes are given selectively: once, few, many, or a class where the clone is expanded.

abundance: .
j_gene: TRBJ2-6
v_gene: TRBV9
CDR3aa: ASSVRGSGANVLT

abundance: few
j_gene: TRBJ1-1
v_gene: TRBV2
CDR3aa: ASSEYRTGDTEAF

abundance: few
j_gene: TRBJ1-4
v_gene: TRBV4-1
CDR3aa: ASSQGYSATNEKLF

abundance: .
j_gene: TRBJ2-7
v_gene: TRBV30
CDR3aa: AWSVGQGYEQY

abundance: .
j_gene: TRBJ1-1
v_gene: TRBV30
CDR3aa: AWSGPGTGGTEAF

abundance: .
j_gene: TRBJ1-5
v_gene: TRBV4-2
CDR3aa: ASSPRQGRGQPQH

abundance: few
j_gene: TRBJ2-5
v_gene: TRBV5-6
CDR3aa: ASSTPAGRQETQY

abundance: .
j_gene: TRBJ1-2
v_gene: TRBV20-1
CDR3aa: SASSYYGYT

abundance: .
j_gene: TRBJ2-3
v_gene: TRBV5-1
CDR3aa: ASSLGTTTDTQY

abundance: .
j_gene: TRBJ1-1
v_gene: TRBV4-3
CDR3aa: ASSLRSGGVSEAF

abundance: .
j_gene: TRBJ1-6
v_gene: TRBV7-8
CDR3aa: ASSARQGVNSPLH

abundance: .
j_gene: TRBJ2-1
v_gene: TRBV5-4
CDR3aa: ASSWTGNNEQF

abundance: .
j_gene: TRBJ2-5
v_gene: TRBV10-3
CDR3aa: AISESAGGLQETQY

abundance: .
j_gene: TRBJ1-1
v_gene: TRBV2
CDR3aa: ASRDSNTEAF

abundance: .
j_gene: TRBJ1-1
v_gene: TRBV6-5
CDR3aa: ASRAGGGTEAF

abundance: .
j_gene: TRBJ2-2
v_gene: TRBV5-6
CDR3aa: ASKLGLAENTGELF

abundance: few
j_gene: TRBJ2-1
v_gene: TRBV7-8
CDR3aa: ASSLYIRTSGSYNEQF

abundance: .
j_gene: TRBJ2-7
v_gene: TRBV19
CDR3aa: ASKGQGGSYEQY

abundance: .
j_gene: TRBJ1-1
v_gene: TRBV5-6
CDR3aa: ASSLWGQGGTEAF

abundance: .
j_gene: TRBJ1-2
v_gene: TRBV7-8
CDR3aa: ASSLARVGYGYT

abundance: .
j_gene: TRBJ1-2
v_gene: TRBV14
CDR3aa: ASSQGVWGGDGYT

abundance: .
j_gene: TRBJ1-2
v_gene: TRBV28
CDR3aa: ASSLFRGPNYGYT

abundance: .
j_gene: TRBJ1-4
v_gene: TRBV5-1
CDR3aa: ASSYGTGQGNEKLF

abundance: .
j_gene: TRBJ2-2
v_gene: TRBV4-1
CDR3aa: ASSQRSNSATGVSGELF

abundance: .
j_gene: TRBJ1-6
v_gene: TRBV30
CDR3aa: AWSVQGQGSSPLH